This TCR beta chain was captured in a study of T cells after yellow fever vaccination. Germline CDR1 reads DFQATT; CDR2 reads SNEGSKA (reference sequence). This CDR3 comprises 16 residues. One entry per CDR3 protein, called by TCRdb with MiXCR from the 5' RACE reads. Of approximately 550,000 distinct CDR3 sequences in the sample, about 19% were seen once. On this clonotype: One junction end disagrees with the germline gene, perhaps due to a read error.

The sample in question was PBMCs, obtained 15 days after the yellow fever booster vaccination. V usage is TRBV20-1 and J usage is TRBJ2-2, with 10 bases that match TRBD2. The sequence was collected from a man aged 30 to 39 who received the YFV17D yellow fever vaccine. The chain's CDR3 is CCARDYLAGDTGELFF. The DNA of the CDR3 is TGCTGTGCTAGAGATTACCTAGCGGGAGACACCGGGGAGCTGTTTTTT.